The entry below describes one TCR beta chain. What it binds is not known. This record belongs to a study of Ad26.COV2.S vaccination and SARS-CoV-2 variants. The overall study: Ad26.COV2.S, an intramuscular injection, was given once or twice 56 days apart. Findings and limits, study-wide: It was vaccine recipients, not placebo recipients, who had the higher spike-specific TCR breadth. Measures of TCR breadth and depth may have fallen short of total T cell responses.

Repertoires were generated with immunoSEQ multiplex PCR, while TCRdb's copy carries only in-frame clones and drops some. The sample holds about 380,000 clones; 80% to 90% are singletons and the top ten take more than 7%. Treatment denoted: roughly 20 received Ad26.COV2.S at low or high dose, single or two shots; about 5 received placebo; per-sample allocation not given. It was on day 63 after the first vaccine or placebo injection that samples were taken. Germline V gene lookup returns CDR1 SGHTA and CDR2 FQGTGA. The V end lost 5 bases, the J end lost 6 bases, and 21 bases lay between the germline ends. The CDR3 is made up of 16 amino acids.

V is TRBV7-3 and J is TRBJ2-3; D possibly corresponds to TRBD1 (6 bases). This TCR was sampled from a person aged 18-60 years who received the Ad26.COV2.S COVID-19 vaccine or a placebo. The starting material was peripheral blood, obtained in a trial of Ad26.COV2.S vaccine versus placebo. DNA for the CDR3: TGTGCCAGCAGCACACTCCCCGGGACACCGAGGGATACGCAGTATTTT. It encodes CASSTLPGTPRDTQYF.